This T cell receptor beta chain was found in a study of response to subunit inactivated influenza vaccine. The V gene's germline CDR1 is SGHAT and CDR2 FQNNGV. Trimming removed 5 bases from V and 2 bases from J, with 19 bases in between. The CDR3 covers 16 residues. In this sample, this clonotype turned up a few times. Its target is not known. In TCRdb, the RT-PCR reads were re-called with MiXCR into one record per CDR3 protein. The sample holds 450,000 to 600,000 distinct CDR3 sequences, approximately 7.6% seen once. Study observations and caveats: The authors proposed limited new T cell recruitment per seasonal influenza vaccination.

The chain couples TRBV11-2 to TRBJ2-7; D unresolved. This sequence was found in a man between 45 and 75 years old who received an inactivated influenza vaccine. Sequenced material: PBMCs from blood, taken less than 30 months after vaccination. The CDR3 protein is CASSPTLGRVAYEQYF. The CDR3 DNA reads as TGTGCCAGCAGCCCCACCCTAGGCCGCGTCGCCTACGAGCAGTACTTC. The entire variable domain, with the rest obtained from reference TRBV11-2 and TRBJ2-7, is as follows: EAGVAQSPRYKIIEKRQSVAFWCNPISGHATLYWYQQILGQGPKLLIQFQNNGVVDDSQLPKDRFSAERLKGVDSTLKIQPAKLEDSAVYLCASSPTLGRVAYEQYFGPGTRLTVT.